This note documents a single T cell receptor beta chain sequence. Resolution of symptoms, clearance, or two negative PCRs was present in recovered Cohort 3 donors. The data derive from a study of blood T cell repertoires in COVID-19. As for the study in general: Samples came from the United States, Italy and Spain, spanning acute and convalescent COVID-19.

Profiling relied on immunoSEQ multiplex PCR, and the TCRdb table lists in-frame clones only, not all of them. The sample carries 150,000 to 200,000 clones, approximately 80% recorded once. This CDR3 comprises 17 residues. Germline V CDR1 and CDR2: KGHDR, SFDVKD. V was trimmed by 4 bases and J by 0 bases, leaving 12 bases between them. Sequenced material: PBMCs or T cells enriched from blood (not recorded which). The clonotype comes from a man aged 50 to 60 who had recovered from COVID-19. The chain links TRBV24-1 to TRBJ2-6; TRBD2 might be the D (6 bases). DNA of the CDR3: TGTGCCACCAGTGACTCGGAGGGGACCTCTGGGGCCAACGTCCTGACTTTC. As protein: CATSDSEGTSGANVLTF.